This paragraph covers one TCR beta chain sequence. Antigen: not known. Germline V gene lookup returns CDR1 SGHRS and CDR2 YFSETQ. The V segment lost 0 bases and the J segment 6 bases; nucleotides outside the gene matches: 5. This CDR3 region has 15 residues. 5'RACE primed at constant segments yielded TCR alpha and TCR beta cDNA libraries bearing sample barcodes and UMIs. TCRdb fed the 5' RACE reads into MiXCR, producing one record per CDR3 protein. The data contain hundreds of thousands of distinct CDR3 sequences, 25% to 30% of them singletons. This record comes from a study of T-cell memory formation after mild COVID-19. Broader study findings: CM and EM subsets held most contracting CD4+ clones; EMRA held CD8+ ones. The study detected some responding clones in pre-infection memory, suggesting cross-reactive memory joined.

The chain employs TRBV5-1 and TRBJ2-1; 8 positions match TRBD2. Sequencing was carried out using PBMCs or a T cell subset sorted from them (not recorded which). The sequence was obtained from an adult woman who had mild COVID-19 (a few samples of this study predate the infection). Cell type and time point are not known. The CDR3 loop is CASSLDGGAINEQFF. The DNA of the CDR3 is TGCGCCAGCAGCTTGGACGGGGGGGCAATCAATGAGCAGTTCTTC. Complete variable domain (other parts from reference TRBV5-1 and TRBJ2-1): KAGVTQTPRYLIKTRGQQVTLSCSPISGHRSVSWYQQTPGQGLQFLFEYFSETQRNKGNFPGRFSGRQFSNSRSEMNVSTLELGDSALYLCASSLDGGAINEQFFGPGTRLTVL.